This is a list of T cell receptor delta chains from one sample in a study of DNA immune sequencing with unique molecular identifiers. TCRdb fed the multiplex PCR reads into CATT to redo clone calling. The sample includes about 2,500 delta-chain clones, roughly 13% of them seen just once. Sequencing was performed on gamma-delta T cells from PBMCs. Every receptor here comes from a human donor in good health. Both conserved end residues are part of each CDR3. The D gene is left open where the match is weak. The listing skips clone size in some rows; elsewhere it reads once, few, many or a size class.

d_call	v_call	clone_size	cdr3_length	j_call	cdr3_aa	cdr3_nt
TRDD2	TRDV1	few	23	TRDJ1	CALGGHLPSSTSTLYWTTDKLIF	TGTGCTCTTGGGGGCCACCTACCTTCCTCCACGTCAACGCTATATTGGACCACCGATAAACTCATCTTT
TRDD3	TRDV2	large	20	TRDJ1	CACDTLSGGYASKYTDKLIF	TGTGCCTGTGACACCCTTTCTGGGGGATACGCTTCCAAGTACACCGATAAACTCATCTTT
TRDD3	TRDV2	medium-sized	21	TRDJ3	CACDTVGLGDLTSWDTRQMFF	TGTGCCTGTGACACCGTCGGACTGGGGGACCTTACCTCCTGGGACACCCGACAGATGTTTTTC
TRDD3	TRDV2	medium-sized	18	TRDJ1	CACDNLPLGDTSADKLIF	TGTGCCTGTGACAACCTTCCCCTGGGGGATACGTCTGCCGATAAACTCATCTTT
-	TRDV3	medium-sized	20	TRDJ1	CAFFGNRILLGRWYTDKLIF	TGTGCCTTTTTTGGGAATCGGATCCTACTGGGGCGGTGGTACACCGATAAACTCATCTTT
TRDD3	TRDV2	medium-sized	18	TRDJ1	CACDALLGDTRGTDKLIF	TGTGCCTGTGACGCCTTGCTGGGGGATACGCGAGGTACCGATAAACTCATCTTT
TRDD3	TRDV2	few	19	TRDJ1	CACDTLLPSGGGTPQKLIF	TGTGCCTGTGACACCCTACTGCCTTCTGGGGGGGGAACCCCCCAAAAACTCATCTTT
TRDD3	TRDV1	few	14	TRDJ1	CALGGLLGINKLIF	TGTGCTCTTGGGGGGCTACTGGGGATAAATAAACTCATCTTT
TRDD3	TRDV2	medium-sized	19	TRDJ3	CACDSVQLGDTWDTRQMFF	TGTGCCTGTGACTCGGTTCAACTGGGGGATACCTGGGACACCCGACAGATGTTTTTC
TRDD3	TRDV1	medium-sized	22	TRDJ1	CALAPISLLAWGKEGSTDKLIF	TGTGCTCTTGCTCCCATATCCCTCTTGGCCTGGGGGAAGGAGGGTAGCACCGATAAACTCATCTTT
TRDD3	TRDV2	large	16	TRDJ1	CACDMLGDMDRGKLIF	TGTGCCTGTGACATGCTGGGGGATATGGATCGGGGTAAACTCATCTTT
TRDD3	TRDV2	medium-sized	20	TRDJ1	CACDTLSLLGDKRRANKLIF	TGTGCCTGTGACACCCTATCCCTACTGGGGGATAAGAGGCGGGCAAATAAACTCATCTTT
TRDD3	TRDV2	large	14	TRDJ1	CACDALGGSRKLIF	TGTGCCTGTGACGCCCTGGGGGGATCCCGTAAACTCATCTTT
-	TRDV2	large	14	TRDJ1	CACDPIGYTDKLIF	TGTGCCTGTGACCCCATTGGGTACACCGATAAACTCATCTTT
TRDD3	TRDV2	medium-sized	13	TRDJ1	CACDTWGADKLIF	TGTGCCTGTGATACCTGGGGGGCCGATAAACTCATCTTT
-	TRDV2	medium-sized	15	TRDJ1	CACDTLTPTKGKLIF	TGTGCCTGTGACACCCTTACTCCTACGAAGGGGAAACTCATCTTT
TRDD3	TRDV2	few	15	TRDJ1	CACDIIGGNTDKLIF	TGTGCCTGTGACATTATTGGGGGAAACACCGATAAACTCATCTTT
-	TRDV2	medium-sized	22	TRDJ3	CACDTVGGEPALGSWDTRQMFF	TGTGCCTGTGACACCGTCGGGGGAGAGCCAGCCCTAGGGTCCTGGGACACCCGACAGATGTTTTTC
TRDD3	TRDV2	medium-sized	20	TRDJ3	CACDTVGGGYGTWDTRQMFF	TGTGCCTGTGACACCGTCGGTGGGGGATACGGCACCTGGGACACCCGACAGATGTTTTTC
-	TRDV2	medium-sized	19	TRDJ1	CACDTLPHLTGAHTDKLIF	TGTGCCTGTGATACTCTCCCCCACCTTACAGGAGCCCACACCGATAAACTCATCTTT
TRDD3	TRDV2	medium-sized	16	TRDJ1	CACDTLGEYRTDKLIF	TGTGCCTGTGACACCCTGGGGGAATATCGCACCGATAAACTCATCTTT
TRDD3	TRDV2	large	18	TRDJ2	CACDSVGGIPNSAAQLFF	TGTGCCTGTGACTCCGTAGGGGGGATACCCAACTCTGCAGCACAACTCTTCTTT
TRDD3	TRDV2	few	22	TRDJ1	CACDEMVLGDKPLSAVTDKLIF	TGTGCCTGTGACGAAATGGTACTGGGGGATAAGCCCCTATCCGCAGTGACCGATAAACTCATCTTT
TRDD2	TRDV1	few	19	TRDJ1	CALGDPYRFLQSEAVKLIF	TGTGCTCTTGGGGACCCTTACCGATTCCTACAGTCGGAGGCTGTTAAACTCATCTTT
-	TRDV1	few	15	TRDJ1	CALGELTPYTDKLIF	TGTGCTCTTGGGGAACTAACCCCGTACACCGATAAACTCATCTTT
-	TRDV2	large	17	TRDJ1	CACDPLGIPTGSDKLIF	TGTGCCTGTGATCCCCTGGGGATCCCTACGGGGTCCGATAAACTCATCTTT
-	TRDV2	medium-sized	15	TRDJ1	CACVGLGDGTDKLIF	TGTGCCTGTGTTGGCCTCGGGGATGGTACCGATAAACTCATCTTT
TRDD3	TRDV1	-	22	TRDJ1	CALGERQSFLRLLGDTTDKLIF	TGTGCTCTTGGGGAACGGCAATCCTTCCTACGTTTGCTGGGGGATACCACCGATAAACTCATCTTT
TRDD3	TRDV2	few	14	TRDJ1	CACDHLGDTDKLIF	TGTGCCTGTGACCATCTGGGGGATACCGATAAACTCATCTTT
-	TRDV2	medium-sized	18	TRDJ3	CACDSVGPSSWDTRQMFF	TGTGCCTGTGACTCGGTGGGGCCCAGCTCCTGGGACACCCGACAGATGTTTTTC
-	TRDV1	medium-sized	12	TRDJ1	CARRGGTDKLIF	TGCGCTCGGCGGGGGGGAACCGATAAACTCATCTTT
TRDD3	TRDV2	few	16	TRDJ1	CACDVLGDNVYHKLIF	TGTGCCTGTGACGTACTGGGGGATAATGTTTACCATAAACTCATCTTT
TRDD3	TRDV2	large	19	TRDJ1	CACDYLLGDERSYTDKLIF	TGTGCCTGTGACTATCTACTGGGGGACGAAAGATCGTACACCGATAAACTCATCTTT
TRDD3	TRDV2	large	19	TRDJ1	CACDTLHQGDTRFTDKLIF	TGTGCCTGTGACACGCTCCATCAGGGGGATACGCGGTTCACCGATAAACTCATCTTT
TRDD3	TRDV2	-	16	TRDJ1	CACDQLGDRQGDKLIF	TGTGCCTGTGACCAACTGGGGGATAGACAGGGCGATAAACTCATCTTT
-	TRDV2	medium-sized	19	TRDJ1	CACDTPRMIPPMYTDKLIF	TGTGCCTGTGACACCCCCCGTATGATTCCGCCGATGTACACCGATAAACTCATCTTT
TRDD3	TRDV2	medium-sized	20	TRDJ3	CACDTGGMYSSSWDTRQMFF	TGTGCCTGTGACACCGGGGGGATGTACTCAAGCTCCTGGGACACCCGACAGATGTTTTTC
-	TRDV2	medium-sized	18	TRDJ1	CACDALSSLGRGTDKLIF	TGTGCCTGTGACGCACTTAGTTCCCTGGGGAGAGGCACCGATAAACTCATCTTT
TRDD3	TRDV2	medium-sized	15	TRDJ1	CACDKLGDKTDKLIF	TGTGCCTGTGACAAGCTGGGGGATAAAACCGATAAACTCATCTTT
TRDD3	TRDV3	medium-sized	18	TRDJ1	CAFYQRQPGGWNTDKLIF	TGTGCCTTTTATCAACGACAACCTGGGGGATGGAACACCGATAAACTCATCTTT
-	TRDV2	large	14	TRDJ1	CACDPLGDTDKLIF	TGTGCCTGTGACCCTTTGGGGGACACCGATAAACTCATCTTT
TRDD3	TRDV2	large	13	TRDJ1	CACDPLLGQKLIF	TGTGCCTGTGACCCTTTACTGGGGCAGAAACTCATCTTT
-	TRDV2	few	17	TRDJ1	CACDTLEGDRNTDKLIF	TGTGCCTGTGACACCCTAGAAGGGGACCGGAACACCGATAAACTCATCTTT
-	TRDV3	few	16	TRDJ1	CAQSEALVGVTDKLIF	TGTGCCCAATCAGAGGCTCTAGTGGGGGTTACCGATAAACTCATCTTT
-	TRDV2	medium-sized	14	TRDJ1	CACDTVGGTDKLIF	TGTGCCTGTGACACCGTAGGGGGCACCGATAAACTCATCTTT
-	TRDV1	medium-sized	15	TRDJ1	CALGELGPLSDKLIF	TGTGCTCTTGGGGAACTTGGACCACTCTCCGATAAACTCATCTTT
-	TRDV2	medium-sized	14	TRDJ1	CACDDLQSTDKLIF	TGTGCCTGTGACGACCTTCAATCTACCGATAAACTCATCTTT
TRDD3	TRDV3	large	21	TRDJ1	CAFTSFLGDTVLPLYTDKLIF	TGTGCCTTTACATCCTTCCTGGGGGATACGGTCCTCCCCTTGTACACCGATAAACTCATCTTT
TRDD3	TRDV2	-	16	TRDJ1	CACDVLGDTGTDKLIF	TGTGCCTGTGACGTACTGGGGGATACGGGCACCGATAAACTCATCTTT
TRDD3	TRDV1	medium-sized	22	TRDJ1	CALGELAVLGDTFSIGTDKLIF	TGTGCTCTTGGGGAACTGGCAGTACTGGGGGATACATTTAGCATCGGGACCGATAAACTCATCTTT
TRDD3	TRDV1	-	15	TRDJ1	CALGASGGFTDKLIF	TGTGCTCTTGGGGCATCTGGGGGATTCACCGATAAACTCATCTTT
TRDD3	TRDV2	large	20	TRDJ1	CACDTVGYAGNRGDTDKLIF	TGTGCCTGTGACACCGTGGGATACGCAGGGAATCGAGGAGACACCGATAAACTCATCTTT
-	TRDV2	medium-sized	15	TRDJ1	CACDTVGPYTDKLIF	TGTGCCTGTGACACCGTGGGACCCTACACCGATAAACTCATCTTT
TRDD3	TRDV2	medium-sized	19	TRDJ1	CACDTVPGGQKPYTDKLIF	TGTGCCTGTGACACCGTCCCTGGGGGACAAAAACCGTACACCGATAAACTCATCTTT